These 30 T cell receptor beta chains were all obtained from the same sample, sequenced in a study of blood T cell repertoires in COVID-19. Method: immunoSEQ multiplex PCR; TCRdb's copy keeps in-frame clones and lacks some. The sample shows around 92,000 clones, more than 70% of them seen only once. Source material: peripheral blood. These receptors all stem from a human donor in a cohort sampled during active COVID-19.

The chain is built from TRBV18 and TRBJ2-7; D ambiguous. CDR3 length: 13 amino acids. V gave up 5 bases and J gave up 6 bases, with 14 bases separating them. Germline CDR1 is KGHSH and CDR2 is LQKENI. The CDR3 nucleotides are TGTGCCAGCTCATCACTCCACCCAGGCGAGCAGTACTTC. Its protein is CASSSLHPGEQYF.

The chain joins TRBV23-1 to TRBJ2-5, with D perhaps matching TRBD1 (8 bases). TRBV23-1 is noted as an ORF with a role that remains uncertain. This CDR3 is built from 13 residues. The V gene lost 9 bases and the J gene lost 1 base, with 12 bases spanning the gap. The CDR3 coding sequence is TGCGCCAGGGGGGGGACAGGCCAAGAGACCCAGTACTTC. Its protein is CARGGTGQETQYF.

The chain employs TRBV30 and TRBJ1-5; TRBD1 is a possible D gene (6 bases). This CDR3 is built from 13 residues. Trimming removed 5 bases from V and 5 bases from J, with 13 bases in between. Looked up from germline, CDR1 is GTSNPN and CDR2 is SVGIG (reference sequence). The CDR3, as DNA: TGTGCCTGGTCAGGGGAGAGGGATCAGCCCCAGCATTTT. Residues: CAWSGERDQPQHF.

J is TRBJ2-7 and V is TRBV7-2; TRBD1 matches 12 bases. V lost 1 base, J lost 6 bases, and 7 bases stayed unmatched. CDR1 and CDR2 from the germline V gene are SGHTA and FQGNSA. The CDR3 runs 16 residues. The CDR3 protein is CASSLGRGQGASEQYF. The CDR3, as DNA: TGTGCCAGCAGCTTAGGGCGGGGACAGGGGGCCAGCGAGCAGTACTTC. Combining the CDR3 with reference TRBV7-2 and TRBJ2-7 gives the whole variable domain GAGVSQSPSNKVTEKGKDVELRCDPISGHTALYWYRQSLGQGLEFLIYFQGNSAPDKSGLPSDRFSAERTGGSVSTLTIQRTQQEDSAVYLCASSLGRGQGASEQYFGPGTRLTVT.

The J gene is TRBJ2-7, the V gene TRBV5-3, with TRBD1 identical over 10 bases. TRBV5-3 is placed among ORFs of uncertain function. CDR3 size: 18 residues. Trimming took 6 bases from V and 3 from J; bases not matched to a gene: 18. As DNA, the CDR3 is TGTGCCAGAATCCCCTCCGGGACAGGGGCCCCAGGATGCTACGAGCAGTACTTC. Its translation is CARIPSGTGAPGCYEQYF.

In DNA form, the CDR3 reads TGTGCCAGCAGCCCGCCCGGTTGGGAGACCCAGTACTTC. Its translation is CASSPPGWETQYF. The rearrangement links TRBV11-1 to TRBJ2-5; D is unresolved. The germline CDR1 and CDR2 sequences are SGHAT and FQDESV (reference sequence). V lost 5 bases to trimming and J lost 5 bases, with 12 bases between them. CDR3 size: 13 residues. Filled out from reference TRBV11-1 and TRBJ2-5, the complete variable domain reads EAEVAQSPRYKITEKSQAVAFWCDPISGHATLYWYRQILGQGPELLVQFQDESVVDDSQLPKDRFSAERLKGVDSTLKIQPAELGDSAMYLCASSPPGWETQYFGPGTRLLVL.

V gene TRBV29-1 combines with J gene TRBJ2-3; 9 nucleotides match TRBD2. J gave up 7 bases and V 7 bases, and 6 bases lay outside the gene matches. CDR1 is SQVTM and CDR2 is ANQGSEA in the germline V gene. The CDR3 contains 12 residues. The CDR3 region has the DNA TGCAGCGCTAGCGGGACGGTGAATACGCAGTATTTT. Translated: CSASGTVNTQYF.

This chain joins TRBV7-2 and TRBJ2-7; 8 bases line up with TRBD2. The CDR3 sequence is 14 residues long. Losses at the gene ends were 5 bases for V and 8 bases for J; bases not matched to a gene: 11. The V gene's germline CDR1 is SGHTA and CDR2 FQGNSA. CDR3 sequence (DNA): TGTGCCAGCAGCCCCGACGGGACTAGTCCTCAGCAGTACTTC. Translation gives CASSPDGTSPQQYF. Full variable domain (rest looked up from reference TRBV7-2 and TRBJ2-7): GAGVSQSPSNKVTEKGKDVELRCDPISGHTALYWYRQSLGQGLEFLIYFQGNSAPDKSGLPSDRFSAERTGGSVSTLTIQRTQQEDSAVYLCASSPDGTSPQQYFGPGTRLTVT.

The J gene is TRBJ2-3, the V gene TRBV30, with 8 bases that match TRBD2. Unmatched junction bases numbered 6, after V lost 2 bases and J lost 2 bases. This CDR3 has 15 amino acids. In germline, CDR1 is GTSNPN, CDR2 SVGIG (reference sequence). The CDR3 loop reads CAWSKTGGPTDTQYF. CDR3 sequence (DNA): TGTGCCTGGAGTAAAACGGGAGGGCCCACAGATACGCAGTATTTT. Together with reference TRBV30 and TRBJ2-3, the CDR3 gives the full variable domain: SQTIHQWPATLVQPVGSPLSLECTVEGTSNPNLYWYRQAAGRGLQLLFYSVGIGQISSEVPQNLSASRPQDRQFILSSKKLLLSDSGFYLCAWSKTGGPTDTQYFGPGTRLTVL.

CDR3 loop: CASSWPGQQWSNQPQHF. The DNA of the CDR3 is TGTGCCAGCAGTTGGCCGGGACAGCAGTGGAGCAATCAGCCCCAGCATTTT. The chain carries TRBV6-4 and TRBJ1-5; 7 positions agree with TRBD1. This CDR3 is built from 17 residues. V lost 5 bases, J lost 1 base, and 11 bases stayed unmatched. The germline V gene encodes CDR1 MRHNA and CDR2 SNTAGT.

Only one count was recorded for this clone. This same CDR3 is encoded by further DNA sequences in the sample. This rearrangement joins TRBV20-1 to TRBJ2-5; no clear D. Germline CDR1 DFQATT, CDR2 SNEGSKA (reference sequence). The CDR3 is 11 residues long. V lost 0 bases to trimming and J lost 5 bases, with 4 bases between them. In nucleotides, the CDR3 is TGCAGTGCTAGAGATCGGGAGACCCAGTACTTC. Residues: CSARDRETQYF.

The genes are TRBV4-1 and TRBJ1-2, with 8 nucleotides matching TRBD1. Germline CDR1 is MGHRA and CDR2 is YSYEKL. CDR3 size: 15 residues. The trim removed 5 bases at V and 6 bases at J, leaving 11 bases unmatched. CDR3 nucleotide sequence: TGCGCCAGCAGCACTCGGTTTGGGACAGGAGATGGCTACACCTTC. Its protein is CASSTRFGTGDGYTF.

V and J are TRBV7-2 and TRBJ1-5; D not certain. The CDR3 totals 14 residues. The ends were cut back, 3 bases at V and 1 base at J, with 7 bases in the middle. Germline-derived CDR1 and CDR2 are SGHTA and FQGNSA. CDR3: CASSFSRSNQPQHF. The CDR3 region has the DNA TGTGCCAGCAGCTTCTCCCGGAGCAATCAGCCCCAGCATTTT.

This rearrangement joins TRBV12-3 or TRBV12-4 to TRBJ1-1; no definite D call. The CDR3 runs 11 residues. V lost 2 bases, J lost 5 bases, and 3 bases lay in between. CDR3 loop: CASSLSTEAFF. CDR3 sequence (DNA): TGTGCCAGCAGTTTATCGACTGAAGCTTTCTTT.

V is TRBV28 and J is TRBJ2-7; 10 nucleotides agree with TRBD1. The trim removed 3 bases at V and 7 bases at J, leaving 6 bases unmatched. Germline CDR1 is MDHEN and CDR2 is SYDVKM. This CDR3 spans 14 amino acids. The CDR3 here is CASSFIRTGGEQYF. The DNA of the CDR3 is TGTGCCAGCAGTTTCATCAGGACAGGGGGAGAGCAGTACTTC.

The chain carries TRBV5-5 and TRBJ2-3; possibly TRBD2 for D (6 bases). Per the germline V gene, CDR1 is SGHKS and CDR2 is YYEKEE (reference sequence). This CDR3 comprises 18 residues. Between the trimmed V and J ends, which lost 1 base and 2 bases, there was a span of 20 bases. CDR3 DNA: TGTGCCAGCAGCTTGTTGGGAGCATCTAGCGCCTACACAGATACGCAGTATTTT. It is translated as CASSLLGASSAYTDTQYF.

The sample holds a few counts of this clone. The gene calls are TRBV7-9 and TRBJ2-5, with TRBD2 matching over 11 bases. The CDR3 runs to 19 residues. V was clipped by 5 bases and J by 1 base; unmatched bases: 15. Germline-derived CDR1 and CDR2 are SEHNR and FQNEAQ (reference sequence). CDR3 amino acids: CASSDYSGRAAGGQETQYF. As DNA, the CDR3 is TGTGCCAGCAGCGACTATAGCGGGAGGGCCGCCGGGGGCCAAGAGACCCAGTACTTC.

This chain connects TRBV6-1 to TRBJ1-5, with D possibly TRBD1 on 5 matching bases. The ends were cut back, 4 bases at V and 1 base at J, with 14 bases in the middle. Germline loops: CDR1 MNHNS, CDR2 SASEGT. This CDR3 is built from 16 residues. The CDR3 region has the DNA TGTGCCAGCAGTGCGTTATGGAGGGGCAGCAATCAGCCCCAGCATTTT. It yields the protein CASSALWRGSNQPQHF.

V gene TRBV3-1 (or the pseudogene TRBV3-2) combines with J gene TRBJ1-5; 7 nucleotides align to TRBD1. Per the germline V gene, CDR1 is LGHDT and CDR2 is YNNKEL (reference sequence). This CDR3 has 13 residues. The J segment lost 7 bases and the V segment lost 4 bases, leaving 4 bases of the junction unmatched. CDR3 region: CASSPTGLQPQHF. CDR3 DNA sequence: TGTGCCAGCAGCCCGACAGGGCTCCAGCCCCAGCATTTT.

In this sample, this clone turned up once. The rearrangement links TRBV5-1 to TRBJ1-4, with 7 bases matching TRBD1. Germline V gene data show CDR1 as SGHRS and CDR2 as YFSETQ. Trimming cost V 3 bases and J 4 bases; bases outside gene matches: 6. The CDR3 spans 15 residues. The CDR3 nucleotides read TGCGCCAGCAGCTCTACAGGGGCGGGTAATGAAAAACTGTTTTTT. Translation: CASSSTGAGNEKLFF.

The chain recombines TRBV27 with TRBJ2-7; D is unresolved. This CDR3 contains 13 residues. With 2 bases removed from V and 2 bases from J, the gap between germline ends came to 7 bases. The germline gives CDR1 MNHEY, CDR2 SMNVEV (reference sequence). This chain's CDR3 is CASSLRGAYEQYF. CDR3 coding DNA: TGTGCCAGCAGTTTAAGAGGAGCCTACGAGCAGTACTTC.

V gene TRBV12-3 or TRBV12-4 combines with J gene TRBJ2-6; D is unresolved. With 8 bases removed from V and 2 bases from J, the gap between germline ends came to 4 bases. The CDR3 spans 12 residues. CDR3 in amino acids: CASGPGANVLTF. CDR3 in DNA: TGTGCCAGCGGGCCTGGGGCCAACGTCCTGACTTTC.

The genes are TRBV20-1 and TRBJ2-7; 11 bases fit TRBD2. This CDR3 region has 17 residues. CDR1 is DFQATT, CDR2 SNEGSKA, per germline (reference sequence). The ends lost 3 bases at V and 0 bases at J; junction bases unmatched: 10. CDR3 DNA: TGCAGTGCTAGTCGCCTAGCGGGAGGCCCCCTCTCCTACGAGCAGTACTTC. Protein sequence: CSASRLAGGPLSYEQYF.

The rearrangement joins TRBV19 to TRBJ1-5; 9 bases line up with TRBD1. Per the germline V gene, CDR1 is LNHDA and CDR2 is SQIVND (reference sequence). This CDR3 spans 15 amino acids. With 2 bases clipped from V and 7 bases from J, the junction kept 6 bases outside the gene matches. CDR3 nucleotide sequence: TGTGCCAGTAGTATAAAAGGACAGGGGAGACAGCCCCAGCATTTT. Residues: CASSIKGQGRQPQHF. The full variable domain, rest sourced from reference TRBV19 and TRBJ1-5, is DGGITQSPKYLFRKEGQNVTLSCEQNLNHDAMYWYRQDPGQGLRLIYYSQIVNDFQKGDIAEGYSVSREKKESFPLTVTSAQKNPTAFYLCASSIKGQGRQPQHFGDGTRLSIL.

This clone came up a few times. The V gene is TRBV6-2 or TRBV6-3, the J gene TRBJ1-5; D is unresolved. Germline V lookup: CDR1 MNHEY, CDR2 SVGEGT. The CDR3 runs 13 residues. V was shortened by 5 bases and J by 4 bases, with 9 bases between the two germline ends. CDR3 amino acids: CASSEDFNQPQHF. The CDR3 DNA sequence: TGTGCCAGCAGTGAGGACTTTAATCAGCCCCAGCATTTT.

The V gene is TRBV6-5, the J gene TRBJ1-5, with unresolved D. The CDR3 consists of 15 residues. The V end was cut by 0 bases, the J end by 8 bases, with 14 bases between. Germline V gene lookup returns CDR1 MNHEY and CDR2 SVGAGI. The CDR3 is CASSYSAGDVEPQHF. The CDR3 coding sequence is TGTGCCAGCAGTTACTCCGCCGGGGATGTGGAGCCCCAGCATTTT.

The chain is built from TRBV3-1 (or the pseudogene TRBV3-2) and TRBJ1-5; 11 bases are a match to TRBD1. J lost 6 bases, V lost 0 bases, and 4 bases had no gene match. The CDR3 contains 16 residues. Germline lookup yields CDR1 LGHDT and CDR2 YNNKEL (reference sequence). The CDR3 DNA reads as TGTGCCAGCAGCCAAGATACAGGGACAGGGGGTCAGCCCCAGCATTTT. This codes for CASSQDTGTGGQPQHF.

The CDR3 coding sequence is TGTGCCAGCAGCTTTTCACGGGCCGGGGGGGAGCAGTACTTC. Translated: CASSFSRAGGEQYF. The rearrangement uses TRBV11-2 and TRBJ2-7, with 7 bases that match TRBD2. Trimming at V came to 3 bases and at J to 7 bases, leaving 9 bases not matched to a gene. Per germline, CDR1 SGHAT and CDR2 FQNNGV. The CDR3 is 14 residues long.

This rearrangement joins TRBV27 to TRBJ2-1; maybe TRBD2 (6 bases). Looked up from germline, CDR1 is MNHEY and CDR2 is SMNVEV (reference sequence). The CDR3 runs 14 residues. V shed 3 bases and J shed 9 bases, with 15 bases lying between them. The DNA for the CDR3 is TGTGCCAGCAGTTTCGGAGGGCGCAGGGCTGAGCAGTTCTTC. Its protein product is CASSFGGRRAEQFF.

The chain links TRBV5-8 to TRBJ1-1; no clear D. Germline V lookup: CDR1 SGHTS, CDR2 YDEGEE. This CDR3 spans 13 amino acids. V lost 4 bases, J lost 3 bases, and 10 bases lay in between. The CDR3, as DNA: TGTGCCAGCAGCCAACTCCGGTACACTGAAGCTTTCTTT. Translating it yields CASSQLRYTEAFF.